This T cell receptor beta chain was retrieved from a study of OX40 agonist ivuxolimab in advanced cancers. At the level of the study: The drug used for patients, ivuxolimab, was an agonistic anti-OX40 (CD134) antibody. Partial responses occurred in three patients (one hepatocellular carcinoma, two cutaneous melanoma). Findings of the study overall: On average, CD8+ T cells had more expanded clones than CD4+.

Profiling relied on immunoSEQ multiplex PCR, and the TCRdb table lists in-frame clones only, not all of them. The sample has 55,000 to 70,000 clones; 87% are singletons. The trim removed 4 bases at V and 3 bases at J, leaving 15 bases unmatched. Germline assignment: CDR1 LNHDA and CDR2 SQIVND (reference sequence). There are 18 residues in the CDR3. This clone was counted a few times. Its cognate antigen is unknown. The chain couples TRBV19 to TRBJ2-7; 10 bases are a match to TRBD2. The sequence came from an adult with an advanced solid tumor such as melanoma, head and neck, liver or kidney cancer. Sequenced material: CD4+ or CD8+ T cells sorted from blood, taken in a trial of the OX40 agonist ivuxolimab. The CDR3 region is CASSTRTSGGVYNYEQYF. In nucleotides, the CDR3 is TGTGCCAGTAGTACACGGACTAGCGGAGGGGTGTATAACTACGAGCAGTACTTC.